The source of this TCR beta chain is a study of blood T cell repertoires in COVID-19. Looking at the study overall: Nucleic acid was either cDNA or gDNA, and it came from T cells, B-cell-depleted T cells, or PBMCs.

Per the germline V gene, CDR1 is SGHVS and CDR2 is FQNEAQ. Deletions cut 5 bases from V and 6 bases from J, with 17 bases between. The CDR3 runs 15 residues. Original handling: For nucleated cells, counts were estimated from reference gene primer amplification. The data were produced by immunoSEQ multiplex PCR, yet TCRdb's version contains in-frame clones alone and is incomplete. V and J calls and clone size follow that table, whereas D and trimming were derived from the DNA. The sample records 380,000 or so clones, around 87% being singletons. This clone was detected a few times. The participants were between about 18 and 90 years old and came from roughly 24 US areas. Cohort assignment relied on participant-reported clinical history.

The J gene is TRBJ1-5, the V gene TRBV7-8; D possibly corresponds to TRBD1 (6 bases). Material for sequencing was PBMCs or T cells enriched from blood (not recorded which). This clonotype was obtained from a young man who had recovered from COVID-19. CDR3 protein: CASSPGQSRGQPQHF. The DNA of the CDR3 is TGTGCCAGCAGCCCGGGACAATCCAGGGGTCAGCCCCAGCATTTT.